This T cell receptor beta chain was captured in a study of blood T cell repertoires in COVID-19. The CDR3 has 14 residues. This table comes from immunoSEQ multiplex PCR, and its TCRdb copy is limited to in-frame clones, with some not included. The sample lists around 230,000 clones; approximately 85% were seen once. This receptor was obtained from a man in his forties or fifties with COVID-19, enrolled during active disease. Sequencing used peripheral blood. The chain recombines TRBV21-1 with TRBJ1-5; the tabulated D call, TRBD1, remains unverified against the DNA. TRBV21-1 is listed as a pseudogene. The CDR3 spells CAKSRGKGNQPQHF. DNA of the CDR3: TGTGCAAAAAGTAGGGGTAAGGGCAATCAGCCCCAGCATTTT.